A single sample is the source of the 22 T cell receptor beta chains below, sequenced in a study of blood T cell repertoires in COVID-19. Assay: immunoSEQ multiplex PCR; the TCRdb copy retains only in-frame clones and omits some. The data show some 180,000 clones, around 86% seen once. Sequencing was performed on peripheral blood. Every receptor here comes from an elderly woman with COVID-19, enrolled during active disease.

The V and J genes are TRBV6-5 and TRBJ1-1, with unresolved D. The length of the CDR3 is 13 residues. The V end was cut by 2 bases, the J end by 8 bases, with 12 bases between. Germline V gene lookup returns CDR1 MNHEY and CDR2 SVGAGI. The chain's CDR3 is CASSYESATEAFF. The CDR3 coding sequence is TGTGCCAGCAGTTACGAGTCGGCGACAGAAGCTTTCTTT.

The CDR3 DNA reads as TGTGCCAGTAGTATTTTCCTCACAGATACGCAGTATTTT. This codes for CASSIFLTDTQYF. The chain is built from TRBV19 and TRBJ2-3; D call uncertain. Per germline, CDR1 LNHDA and CDR2 SQIVND (reference sequence). V was trimmed by 3 bases and J by 2 bases, leaving 6 bases between them. This CDR3 is built from 13 residues.

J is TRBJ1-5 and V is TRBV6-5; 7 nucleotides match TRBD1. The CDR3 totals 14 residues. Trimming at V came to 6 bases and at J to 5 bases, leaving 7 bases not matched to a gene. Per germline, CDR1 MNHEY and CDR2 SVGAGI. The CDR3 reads CASRKWTGDQPQHF. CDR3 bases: TGTGCCAGCAGAAAATGGACAGGCGATCAGCCCCAGCATTTT.

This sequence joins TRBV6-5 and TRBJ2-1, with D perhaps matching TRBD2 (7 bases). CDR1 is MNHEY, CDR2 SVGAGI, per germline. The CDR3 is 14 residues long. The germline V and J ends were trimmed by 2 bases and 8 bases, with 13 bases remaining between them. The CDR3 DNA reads TGTGCCAGCAGTTACAGGACAGCGGGACATGAGCAGTTCTTC. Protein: CASSYRTAGHEQFF.

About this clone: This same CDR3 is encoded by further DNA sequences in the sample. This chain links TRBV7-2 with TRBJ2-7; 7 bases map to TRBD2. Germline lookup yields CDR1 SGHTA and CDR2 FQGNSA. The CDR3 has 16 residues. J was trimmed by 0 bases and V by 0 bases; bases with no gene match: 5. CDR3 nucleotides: TGTGCCAGCAGCTTAGCTCGGGGCGGGAGCTCCTACGAGCAGTACTTC. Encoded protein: CASSLARGGSSYEQYF. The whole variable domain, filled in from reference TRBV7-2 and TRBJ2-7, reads GAGVSQSPSNKVTEKGKDVELRCDPISGHTALYWYRQSLGQGLEFLIYFQGNSAPDKSGLPSDRFSAERTGGSVSTLTIQRTQQEDSAVYLCASSLARGGSSYEQYFGPGTRLTVT.

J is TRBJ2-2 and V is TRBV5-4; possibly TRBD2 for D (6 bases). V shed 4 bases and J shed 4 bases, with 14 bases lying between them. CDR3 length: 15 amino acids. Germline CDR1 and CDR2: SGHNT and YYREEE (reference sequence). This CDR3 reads CASSLGDSRTGELFF. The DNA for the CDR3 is TGTGCCAGCAGCCTAGGGGACTCACGCACCGGGGAGCTGTTTTTT.

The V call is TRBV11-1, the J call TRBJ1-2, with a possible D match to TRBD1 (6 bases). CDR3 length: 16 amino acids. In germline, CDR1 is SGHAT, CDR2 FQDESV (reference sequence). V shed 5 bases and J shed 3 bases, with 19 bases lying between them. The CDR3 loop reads CASSRGGLQGDYGYTF. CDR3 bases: TGTGCCAGCAGCCGGGGGGGCCTACAAGGAGACTATGGCTACACCTTC.

As DNA, the CDR3 is TGTGCCAGCAGAGGATTGGACAGGGGCGTTGGCTACACCTTC. Amino acids: CASRGLDRGVGYTF. The V and J genes are TRBV2 and TRBJ1-2; 9 positions match TRBD1. The CDR3 runs to 14 residues. The germline V gene has CDR1 SNHLY and CDR2 FYNNEI. V dropped 6 bases and J dropped 7; count of bases not matched to a gene: 9.

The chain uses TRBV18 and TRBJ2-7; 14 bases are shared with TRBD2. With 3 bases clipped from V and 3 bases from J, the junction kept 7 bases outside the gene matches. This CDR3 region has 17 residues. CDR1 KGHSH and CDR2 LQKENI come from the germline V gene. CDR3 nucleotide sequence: TGTGCCAGCTCACCCGGGACTAGCGGGAGAGGTTTCTACGAGCAGTACTTC. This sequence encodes CASSPGTSGRGFYEQYF.

The DNA of the CDR3 is TGTGCCAGCAGCCAAACACCGCTAGTACTGCAGTTCTTC. As protein: CASSQTPLVLQFF. The V gene is TRBV4-2, the J gene TRBJ2-1; D gene unclear. Trimming removed 2 bases from V and 12 bases from J, with 14 bases in between. CDR3 length: 13 residues. CDR1 LGHNA and CDR2 YNFKEQ come from the germline V gene.

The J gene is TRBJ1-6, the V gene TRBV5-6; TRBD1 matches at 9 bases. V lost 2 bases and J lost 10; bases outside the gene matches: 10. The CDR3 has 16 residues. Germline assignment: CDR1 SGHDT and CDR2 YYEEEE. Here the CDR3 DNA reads TGTGCCAGCAGCTTCGGGACAGGGAAACCCGCCTCACCCCTCCACTTT. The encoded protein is CASSFGTGKPASPLHF.

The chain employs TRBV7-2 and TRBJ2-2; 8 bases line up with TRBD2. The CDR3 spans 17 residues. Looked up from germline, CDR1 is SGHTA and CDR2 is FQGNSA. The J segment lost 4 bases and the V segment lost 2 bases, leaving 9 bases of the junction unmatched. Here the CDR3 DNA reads TGTGCCAGCAGCTTAACAAGCGGGAGTCTACGCACCGGGGAGCTGTTTTTT. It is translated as CASSLTSGSLRTGELFF. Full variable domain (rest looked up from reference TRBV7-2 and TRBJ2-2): GAGVSQSPSNKVTEKGKDVELRCDPISGHTALYWYRQSLGQGLEFLIYFQGNSAPDKSGLPSDRFSAERTGGSVSTLTIQRTQQEDSAVYLCASSLTSGSLRTGELFFGEGSRLTVL.

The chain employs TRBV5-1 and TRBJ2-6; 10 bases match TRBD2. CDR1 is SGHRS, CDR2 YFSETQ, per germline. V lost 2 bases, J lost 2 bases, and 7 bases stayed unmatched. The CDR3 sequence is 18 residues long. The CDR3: CASSFTAGGLTGANVLTF. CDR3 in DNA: TGCGCCAGCAGCTTCACAGCGGGAGGGCTAACTGGGGCCAACGTCCTGACTTTC.

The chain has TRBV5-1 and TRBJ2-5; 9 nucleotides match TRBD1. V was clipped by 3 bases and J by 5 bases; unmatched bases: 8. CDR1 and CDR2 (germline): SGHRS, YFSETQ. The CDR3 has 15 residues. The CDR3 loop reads CASSSLTGGAETQYF. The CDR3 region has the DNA TGCGCCAGCAGCTCCCTCACAGGGGGCGCGGAGACCCAGTACTTC.

CDR3 protein: CASSLERTGGLGYTF. The CDR3 nucleotides read TGTGCCAGCAGCTTAGAAAGGACAGGGGGTCTTGGCTACACCTTC. The genes are TRBV13 and TRBJ1-2; 10 bases are shared with TRBD1. CDR1 is PRHDT, CDR2 FYEKMQ, per germline (reference sequence). Germline trimming cut 1 base from V and 7 bases from J; bases unmatched to any gene: 6. There are 15 residues in the CDR3.

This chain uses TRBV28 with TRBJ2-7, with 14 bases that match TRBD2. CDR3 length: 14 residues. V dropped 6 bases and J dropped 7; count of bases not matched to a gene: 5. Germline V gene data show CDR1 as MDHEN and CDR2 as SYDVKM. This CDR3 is CASSGTSGSYEQYF. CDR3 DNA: TGTGCCAGCAGCGGGACTAGCGGGAGTTATGAGCAGTACTTC.

CDR3 nucleotides: TGTGCCAGCTCACCAAGGAACCGGGACAGGGAAGGCAATGAGCAGTTCTTC. It encodes CASSPRNRDREGNEQFF. J is TRBJ2-1 and V is TRBV18; TRBD1 matches at 9 bases. The germline V gene has CDR1 KGHSH and CDR2 LQKENI. The CDR3 contains 17 residues. Trimming cost V 2 bases and J 6 bases; bases outside gene matches: 11.

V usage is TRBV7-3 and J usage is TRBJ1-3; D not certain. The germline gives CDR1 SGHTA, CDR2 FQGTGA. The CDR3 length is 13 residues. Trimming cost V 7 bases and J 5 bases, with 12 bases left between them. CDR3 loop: CASIRGQRNTIYF. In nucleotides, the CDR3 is TGTGCCAGCATCCGCGGGCAGAGAAACACCATATATTTT.

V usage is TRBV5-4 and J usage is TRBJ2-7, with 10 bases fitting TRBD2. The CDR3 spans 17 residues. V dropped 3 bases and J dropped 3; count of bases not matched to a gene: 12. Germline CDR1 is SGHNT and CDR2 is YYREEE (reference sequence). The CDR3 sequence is CASSWSSGSPSRYEQYF. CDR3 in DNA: TGTGCCAGCAGCTGGTCTAGCGGGAGCCCTTCGCGCTACGAGCAGTACTTC.

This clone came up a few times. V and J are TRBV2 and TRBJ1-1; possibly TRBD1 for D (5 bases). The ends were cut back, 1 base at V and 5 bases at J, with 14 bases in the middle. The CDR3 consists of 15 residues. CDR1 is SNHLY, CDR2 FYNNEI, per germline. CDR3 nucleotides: TGTGCCAGCAGTGAAGGCGGTCCCAGGGAAACTGAAGCTTTCTTT. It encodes CASSEGGPRETEAFF.

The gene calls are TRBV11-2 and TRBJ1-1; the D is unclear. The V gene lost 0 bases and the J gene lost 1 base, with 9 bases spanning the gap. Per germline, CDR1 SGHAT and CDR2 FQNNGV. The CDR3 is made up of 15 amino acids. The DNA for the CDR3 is TGTGCCAGCAGCTTAGATGAGGCGGCGAACACTGAAGCTTTCTTT. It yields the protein CASSLDEAANTEAFF.

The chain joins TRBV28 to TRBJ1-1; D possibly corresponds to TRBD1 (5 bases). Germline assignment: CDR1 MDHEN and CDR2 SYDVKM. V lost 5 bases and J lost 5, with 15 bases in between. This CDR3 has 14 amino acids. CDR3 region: CASSPVSGGTEAFF. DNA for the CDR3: TGTGCCAGCAGTCCGGTTTCGGGGGGGACTGAAGCTTTCTTT.